Shown below are 14 T cell receptor beta chains from a single sample sequenced in a study of control samples from healthy donors and cancer patients. The method was immunoSEQ multiplex PCR; TCRdb's version includes in-frame clones alone and lacks a portion of them. This table holds around 230,000 clones, over 90% found once. What was sequenced was blood. These receptors were obtained from a man aged 45-65 years in good health.

This chain uses TRBV10-2 with TRBJ2-7; no clear D. This CDR3 is built from 11 residues. Germline V gene data show CDR1 as WSHSY and CDR2 as SAAADI. Trimming took off 2 bases at V and 3 bases at J, with 2 bases between the two ends. CDR3 sequence reads: CASSEGYEQYV. The CDR3 DNA reads as TGCGCCAGCAGTGAGGGCTACGAGCAGTACGTC.

This chain uses TRBV5-1 with TRBJ2-6, with TRBD1 matching 7 bases. The junction had 10 bases not matched to a gene; V was cut back by 4 bases and J by 0 bases. Germline V gene data show CDR1 as SGHRS and CDR2 as YFSETQ. This CDR3 is 18 amino acids long. The CDR3 coding sequence is TGCGCCAGCAGCCCGGGACAGCTCCGCCGCTCTGGGGCCAACGTCCTGACTTTC. It encodes CASSPGQLRRSGANVLTF. Full variable domain (remainder filled in from reference TRBV5-1 and TRBJ2-6): KAGVTQTPRYLIKTRGQQVTLSCSPISGHRSVSWYQQTPGQGLQFLFEYFSETQRNKGNFPGRFSGRQFSNSRSEMNVSTLELGDSALYLCASSPGQLRRSGANVLTFGAGSRLTVL.

The chain links TRBV11-2 to TRBJ2-5; the D gene is possibly TRBD1 (6 bases). This CDR3 has 15 residues. Germline lookup yields CDR1 SGHAT and CDR2 FQNNGV. Trimming left V 1 base short and J 1 base short, with 10 bases between. CDR3 residues: CASSLVGGIQETQYF. CDR3 DNA sequence: TGTGCCAGCAGCTTAGTAGGGGGAATCCAAGAGACCCAGTACTTC.

V is TRBV5-1 and J is TRBJ2-3; D is unresolved. The V end lost 2 bases, the J end lost 4 bases, and 2 bases lay between the germline ends. The CDR3 covers 11 residues. CDR1 is SGHRS, CDR2 YFSETQ, per germline. CDR3 protein: CASSFADTQYF. The CDR3 DNA is TGCGCCAGCAGCTTTGCAGATACGCAGTATTTT. Variable domain in full (rest from reference TRBV5-1 and TRBJ2-3): KAGVTQTPRYLIKTRGQQVTLSCSPISGHRSVSWYQQTPGQGLQFLFEYFSETQRNKGNFPGRFSGRQFSNSRSEMNVSTLELGDSALYLCASSFADTQYFGPGTRLTVL.

Only one count was recorded for this clone. The V call is TRBV3-1 (or the pseudogene TRBV3-2), the J call TRBJ1-1; D is uncertain. The germline CDR1 and CDR2 sequences are LGHDT and YNNKEL (reference sequence). CDR3 length equals 14 residues. Trimming removed 3 bases from V and 1 base from J, with 9 bases in between. The CDR3 is CASSQMGSNTEAFF. As DNA, the CDR3 is TGTGCCAGCAGCCAGATGGGGTCGAACACTGAAGCTTTCTTT.

J is TRBJ1-4 and V is TRBV6-5, with D maybe TRBD1 (6 bases). Trimming left V 6 bases short and J 10 bases short, with 12 bases between. The CDR3 consists of 12 residues. CDR1 is MNHEY and CDR2 is SVGAGI in the germline V gene. CDR3 nucleotides: TGTGCCAGCAGGGGGACAAAGGGAAAACTGTTTTTT. This gives the protein CASRGTKGKLFF.

The rearrangement links TRBV11-1 to TRBJ2-5, with D maybe TRBD2 (7 bases). The CDR3 sequence is 13 residues long. Trimming shortened V by 5 bases and J by 5 bases, and 12 bases separated the two germline ends. Germline V CDR1 and CDR2: SGHAT, FQDESV (reference sequence). The CDR3 reads CASSRGAAETQYF. The CDR3 nucleotides read TGTGCCAGCAGCCGGGGGGCAGCCGAGACCCAGTACTTC.

V gene TRBV19 combines with J gene TRBJ1-1; a possible D gene is TRBD1 (5 bases). In germline, CDR1 is LNHDA, CDR2 SQIVND (reference sequence). This CDR3 region has 16 residues. V was cut by 1 base and J by 1 base, with 13 bases left in between. The CDR3: CASSIAWGARNTEAFF. CDR3 DNA sequence: TGTGCCAGTAGTATAGCTTGGGGCGCGCGGAACACTGAAGCTTTCTTT.

The V call is TRBV9, the J call TRBJ1-3; a possible D gene is TRBD1 (5 bases). The CDR3 extends over 16 amino acids. Looked up from germline, CDR1 is SGDLS and CDR2 is YYNGEE. The ends were cut back, 0 bases at V and 2 bases at J, with 12 bases in the middle. The CDR3, as DNA: TGTGCCAGCAGCGTAGATTTATCGACAGCTGGAAACACCATATATTTT. It is translated as CASSVDLSTAGNTIYF.

The J gene is TRBJ1-2, the V gene TRBV10-3; 8 bases line up with TRBD1. In germline, CDR1 is ENHRY, CDR2 SYGVKD. The CDR3 has 14 residues. V shed 6 bases and J 4 bases; nucleotides not matched to a gene: 7. CDR3 loop: CAIRSGGAPYGYTF. CDR3 DNA sequence: TGTGCCATCAGGTCAGGGGGCGCCCCCTATGGCTACACCTTC.

J is TRBJ2-7 and V is TRBV12-3 or TRBV12-4; 7 bases are a match to TRBD1. V was clipped by 5 bases and J by 3 bases; unmatched bases: 4. The CDR3 consists of 13 residues. The CDR3 DNA sequence: TGTGCCAGCAGTGAGGGACAGATCTACGAGCAGTACTTC. It specifies CASSEGQIYEQYF.

The chain uses TRBV19 and TRBJ2-5; TRBD1 matches at 12 bases. The CDR3 is made up of 14 amino acids. CDR1 and CDR2 from the germline V gene are LNHDA and SQIVND (reference sequence). The V and J ends lost 4 bases and 7 bases, in that order; junction bases with no gene match: 4. The CDR3 nucleotides are TGTGCCAGTAGTAGGGGACAGGGGGCTACGACCCAGTACTTC. It codes for CASSRGQGATTQYF.

The J gene is TRBJ2-3, the V gene TRBV9; 10 bases match TRBD2. Germline CDR1 SGDLS, CDR2 YYNGEE. V was pared by 7 bases and J by 5 bases, with 16 bases of the junction left unmatched. The CDR3 length is 17 residues. CDR3 loop: CASAKDELAGLRDTQYF. The CDR3 region has the DNA TGTGCCAGCGCCAAAGATGAACTAGCGGGGTTGAGAGATACGCAGTATTTT.

About this clone itself: Other DNA sequences of this sample code for an identical CDR3. J is TRBJ2-7 and V is TRBV10-3; D is undetermined. This CDR3 comprises 12 residues. Trimming removed 6 bases at V and 5 bases at J, with 11 bases between. Germline assignment: CDR1 ENHRY and CDR2 SYGVKD. In DNA form, the CDR3 reads TGTGCCATCAGAGTCAGGACCAACGAGCAGTACGTC. Protein: CAIRVRTNEQYV.